The entry that follows covers one T cell receptor (beta chain) sequence. This table comes from immunoSEQ multiplex PCR, and its TCRdb copy is limited to in-frame clones, with some not included. This sample carries some 140,000 clones, about 92% of them seen once, and the ten largest clones take approximately 0.99%. The entry originates in a study of OX40 agonist ivuxolimab in advanced cancers. About the research overall: Those enrolled were approximately 78% male, with a mean age of approximately 60 years and ages from about 20 to 79.

Germline V gene data show CDR1 as SGHAT and CDR2 as FQNNGV. This CDR3 is built from 13 residues. With V trimmed by 5 bases and J by 5 bases, 6 bases remained unmatched. This specimen was CD4+ or CD8+ T cells sorted from blood, taken in a trial of the OX40 agonist ivuxolimab. The clonotype originates from an adult with an advanced solid tumor such as melanoma, head and neck, liver or kidney cancer. The chain joins TRBV11-2 to TRBJ2-7, with 7 bases lining up with TRBD1. The CDR3, as DNA: TGTGCCAGCAGCAAAGACAGGGACCACGAGCAGTACTTC. It codes for CASSKDRDHEQYF.